The rows below give T cell receptor beta chains drawn from one sample of a study of technical replicates of blood from four donors. The table came from immunoSEQ multiplex PCR; TCRdb's copy has only in-frame clones and leaves some out. Among roughly 100,000 clones, approximately 96% were seen once, and the ten largest hold roughly 0.19%. The sequenced material came from T cells isolated from PBMCs. The receptor source for this set is a human donor in good health. Both conserved end residues are part of each CDR3. D genes are given only for firm matches. Only part of the rows carry a size: once, few, many, or a class if the clone is expanded.

length	V	size	D	J	DNA	CDR3
15	TRBV5-6	-	-	TRBJ2-3	TGTGCCAGCAGCTTAGGCAAGCGCGCCGCAGATACGCAGTATTTT	CASSLGKRAADTQYF
13	TRBV7-7	-	-	TRBJ1-1	TGTGCTAGCAGCTTAACGGGGGACACTGAAGCTTTCTTT	CASSLTGDTEAFF
16	TRBV6-5	-	TRBD2	TRBJ2-1	TGTGCCAGCAGTTACGGTGCGGGAGGGCCAATCGGTGAGCAGTTCTTC	CASSYGAGGPIGEQFF
13	TRBV7-7	-	-	TRBJ2-1	TGTGCCAGCAGCCAGGGACTTCACAATGAGCAGTTCTTC	CASSQGLHNEQFF
15	TRBV6-1	-	-	TRBJ2-5	TGTGCCAGCAGTGCCGCACAGTCGTACCAAGAGACCCAGTACTTC	CASSAAQSYQETQYF
16	TRBV10-3	-	-	TRBJ1-2	TGTGCCATCAGAGAGCAGAGGGACAACAACAACTATGGCTACACCTTC	CAIREQRDNNNYGYTF
14	TRBV5-1	-	-	TRBJ1-2	TGCGCCAGCAGCACCCGACAGTCTAACTATGGCTACACCTTC	CASSTRQSNYGYTF
18	TRBV7-9	once	TRBD1	TRBJ1-1	TGTGCCAGCAGCCGACAGGGGGCCACCTGGGGATTGAACACTGAAGCTTTCTTT	CASSRQGATWGLNTEAFF
15	TRBV5-4	-	-	TRBJ2-3	TGTGCCAGCAGCTTGCCGGGATCCCGCACAGATACGCAGTATTTT	CASSLPGSRTDTQYF
15	TRBV23-1	-	TRBD1	TRBJ1-3	TGCGCCAGCAGTCAATCGATAAGACTGCGGGACAGTGTAGATTTT	CASSQSIRLRDSVDF
18	TRBV28	-	TRBD2	TRBJ2-3	TGTGCCAGCAGTCCGCTGCCCGGGACTAGCGGATTCACAGATACGCAGTATTTT	CASSPLPGTSGFTDTQYF
15	TRBV25-1	-	-	TRBJ2-3	TGTGCCAGCAGTGATGTGAGGATCTCGACAGATACGCAGTATTTT	CASSDVRISTDTQYF
14	TRBV6-5	-	-	TRBJ1-2	TGTGCCAGCACTCCGGGGCACGGGAGCTATGGCTACACCTTC	CASTPGHGSYGYTF
21	TRBV4-1	-	TRBD2	TRBJ2-1	TGCGCCAGCAGCCAAGATGGTCACGGACTAGCGGGCCCTACCTCCTACAATGAGCAGTTCTTC	CASSQDGHGLAGPTSYNEQFF
14	TRBV4-1	-	TRBD1	TRBJ1-2	TGCGCCAGCAGCCAAGGACAGGGAACCTATGGCTACACCTTC	CASSQGQGTYGYTF
16	TRBV10-3	-	TRBD1	TRBJ2-7	TGTGCCATCAGTGACCGCCCGGACAGGGGGCCCTACGAGCAGTACTTC	CAISDRPDRGPYEQYF
18	TRBV5-1	once	TRBD1	TRBJ2-1	TGCGCCAGCAGCTTGCTTACTCTGGGGACAGGCGCCTACGGGGAGCAGTTCTTC	CASSLLTLGTGAYGEQFF
17	TRBV9	-	-	TRBJ1-3	TGTGCCAGCAGCGTAGGGGGCTTGGGGGCTAGTGGAAACACCATATATTTT	CASSVGGLGASGNTIYF
11	TRBV28	-	-	TRBJ1-5	TGTGCCAGCAGTTTACGAGGGGGTCAGCATTTT	CASSLRGGQHF
13	TRBV25-1	once	-	TRBJ2-7	TGTGCCAGCAGGTTGGGGGGAACTTACGAGCAGTACTTC	CASRLGGTYEQYF
19	TRBV4-2	-	TRBD2	TRBJ2-7	TGTGCCAGCAGCCAAGATCGGCTAGCGGGGCGCGGAGGAGGCTACGAGCAGTACTTC	CASSQDRLAGRGGGYEQYF
14	TRBV6-6	-	-	TRBJ1-6	TGTGCCAGCAGTTACTTACAGAATAATTCACCCCTCCACTTT	CASSYLQNNSPLHF